The 30 T cell receptor beta chains in this list originate from one sample, sequenced in a study of CD8 T cells in Susac syndrome. RNA was extracted with the RNeasy kit, and a quantity of roughly 0.5 to 1 ug was reverse transcribed using random hexamers. TCRdb called the immunoSEQ multiplex PCR reads again in MiXCR, with one record for every CDR3 protein. The sample shows about 84,000 distinct CDR3 sequences, 96% of them seen only once. The sample comprised CD8+ T cells from PBMCs. Receptors originate from a human donor with Susac syndrome.

This clonotype was seen a single time. J is TRBJ1-5 and V is TRBV7-6, with TRBD1 as a possible D gene (6 bases). V lost 2 bases to trimming and J lost 6 bases, with 11 bases between them. Germline CDR1 is SGHVS and CDR2 is FNYEAQ. The CDR3 runs 14 residues. CDR3 coding DNA: TGTGCCAGCAGCTTAAATCGAGGGGGTCAGCCCCAGCATTTT. It yields the protein CASSLNRGGQPQHF. The complete variable domain, with remaining parts taken from reference TRBV7-6 and TRBJ1-5, reads GAGVSQSPRYKVTKRGQDVALRCDPISGHVSLYWYRQALGQGPEFLTYFNYEAQQDKSGLPNDRFSAERPEGSISTLTIQRTEQRDSAMYRCASSLNRGGQPQHFGDGTRLSIL.

This clonotype was counted a single time. The chain employs TRBV4-3 and TRBJ2-1; TRBD1 agrees at 8 bases. CDR3 size: 18 residues. The germline CDR1 and CDR2 sequences are LGHNA and YSLEER. The J segment lost 7 bases and the V segment lost 3 bases, leaving 17 bases of the junction unmatched. CDR3 DNA sequence: TGCGCCAGCAGCCACCTTAGGACAGGGTCGATTCTGGGAAATGAGCAGTTCTTC. Translated: CASSHLRTGSILGNEQFF.

The genes are TRBV10-3 and TRBJ2-1; tentative D call: TRBD1 (6 bases). Trimming stripped 6 bases from V and 8 bases from J, with 11 bases between. CDR1 and CDR2 from the germline V gene are ENHRY and SYGVKD. The CDR3 length is 12 residues. The DNA of the CDR3 is TGTGCCATCAGGGACGGACAGTATGAGCAGTTCTTC. This encodes CAIRDGQYEQFF.

This rearrangement joins TRBV7-9 to TRBJ2-7; no clear D gene. This CDR3 has 13 amino acids. V was shortened by 5 bases and J by 1 base, with 9 bases between the two germline ends. Germline V lookup: CDR1 SEHNR, CDR2 FQNEAQ (reference sequence). CDR3 sequence reads: CASSLLQSYEQYF. CDR3 DNA sequence: TGTGCCAGCAGCCTACTTCAGTCCTACGAGCAGTACTTC.

The chain links TRBV27 to TRBJ2-1; D possibly corresponds to TRBD2 (5 bases). This CDR3 has 12 residues. Germline V CDR1 and CDR2: MNHEY, SMNVEV (reference sequence). With 5 bases removed from V and 10 bases from J, the gap between germline ends came to 12 bases. The CDR3 here is CASSPVGSEQFF. CDR3 DNA: TGTGCCAGCAGTCCGGTGGGGAGCGAGCAGTTCTTC.

This rearrangement joins TRBV20-1 to TRBJ1-1; D call uncertain. CDR1 and CDR2 (germline): DFQATT, SNEGSKA (reference sequence). This CDR3 spans 16 amino acids. Trimming left V 1 base short and J 0 bases short, with 15 bases between. This CDR3 is CSARGLKDLLNTEAFF. CDR3 coding DNA: TGCAGTGCTAGAGGACTTAAGGACCTACTGAACACTGAAGCTTTCTTT.

The chain joins TRBV4-1 to TRBJ2-2; D is uncertain. CDR1 and CDR2 (germline): MGHRA, YSYEKL. This CDR3 has 14 amino acids. Trimming stripped 2 bases from V and 2 bases from J, with 6 bases between. The CDR3 DNA is TGCGCCAGCAGCCAACACATTAACACCGGGGAGCTGTTTTTT. Its translation: CASSQHINTGELFF.

The chain has TRBV4-3 and TRBJ2-1, with 7 bases lining up with TRBD1. The germline V gene has CDR1 LGHNA and CDR2 YSLEER. The ends lost 4 bases at V and 4 bases at J; junction bases unmatched: 4. This CDR3 spans 14 amino acids. The chain's CDR3 is CASSPYRGYNEQFF. Written as DNA, the CDR3 is TGCGCCAGCAGCCCTTACAGGGGTTACAATGAGCAGTTCTTC.

The CDR3 is CASSLFGGDSSNEQFF. In DNA form, the CDR3 reads TGTGCCAGCAGTTTATTTGGCGGAGACAGTTCCAATGAGCAGTTCTTC. This rearrangement joins TRBV27 to TRBJ2-1; D may be TRBD1 (5 bases). Germline CDR1 MNHEY, CDR2 SMNVEV (reference sequence). The CDR3 consists of 16 residues. With 1 base removed from V and 6 bases from J, the gap between germline ends came to 16 bases.

V gene TRBV5-6 combines with J gene TRBJ2-6, with D unresolved. V lost 0 bases to trimming and J lost 1 base, with 5 bases between them. The CDR3 runs to 15 residues. Germline-derived CDR1 and CDR2 are SGHDT and YYEEEE. CDR3 in DNA: TGTGCCAGCAGCTTGGGACTTTCTGGGGCCAACGTCCTGACTTTC. As protein: CASSLGLSGANVLTF. The whole variable domain, remainder taken from reference TRBV5-6 and TRBJ2-6, is DAGVTQSPTHLIKTRGQQVTLRCSPKSGHDTVSWYQQALGQGPQFIFQYYEEEERQRGNFPDRFSGHQFPNYSSELNVNALLLGDSALYLCASSLGLSGANVLTFGAGSRLTVL.

The chain employs TRBV27 and TRBJ1-2; D is ambiguous. The CDR3 sequence is 11 residues long. The V end lost 7 bases, the J end lost 7 bases, and 10 bases lay between the germline ends. Germline V CDR1 and CDR2: MNHEY, SMNVEV (reference sequence). The CDR3 loop is CASTAGRGYTF. The CDR3 DNA reads TGTGCCAGCACCGCGGGTCGTGGCTACACCTTC.

The chain combines TRBV9 with TRBJ2-3, with a possible D match to TRBD1 (6 bases). V lost 0 bases to trimming and J lost 4 bases, with 12 bases between them. Germline V gene data show CDR1 as SGDLS and CDR2 as YYNGEE. This CDR3 spans 15 amino acids. This CDR3 is CASSVAGQYADTQYF. The CDR3 coding sequence is TGTGCCAGCAGCGTAGCTGGACAGTACGCAGATACGCAGTATTTT.

The chain employs TRBV19 and TRBJ2-1; 7 bases fit TRBD2. The length of the CDR3 is 15 residues. Per the germline V gene, CDR1 is LNHDA and CDR2 is SQIVND (reference sequence). V was pared by 6 bases and J by 5 bases, with 10 bases of the junction left unmatched. The CDR3 spells CASSLSGTTNNEQFF. The CDR3 DNA reads as TGTGCCAGTAGCCTTTCTGGGACTACTAACAATGAGCAGTTCTTC.

The chain is built from TRBV14 and TRBJ2-6, with D unresolved. Per germline, CDR1 SGHDN and CDR2 FVKESK. CDR3 length: 14 amino acids. V lost 3 bases to trimming and J lost 2 bases, with 5 bases between them. CDR3 in DNA: TGTGCCAGCAGCCAGTACCCTGGGGCCAACGTCCTGACTTTC. Translation: CASSQYPGANVLTF.

This sequence joins TRBV28 and TRBJ2-1; D possibly corresponds to TRBD1 (6 bases). This CDR3 has 13 amino acids. Germline lookup yields CDR1 MDHEN and CDR2 SYDVKM. V lost 6 bases and J lost 5, with 11 bases in between. The CDR3 DNA sequence: TGTGCCAGCAGCCCCCGGGACAACAATGAGCAGTTCTTC. It encodes CASSPRDNNEQFF.

The rearrangement uses TRBV15 and TRBJ2-2; D ambiguous. CDR1 and CDR2 from the germline V gene are LNHNV and YYDKDF (reference sequence). V lost 2 bases, J lost 3 bases, and 10 bases lay in between. The CDR3 loop spans 15 amino acids. CDR3 protein: CATSRRAPDTGELFF. As DNA, the CDR3 is TGTGCCACCAGCAGACGGGCCCCAGACACCGGGGAGCTGTTTTTT.

This clonotype occurred once. The chain carries TRBV28 and TRBJ2-1; 7 nucleotides match TRBD2. With V trimmed by 8 bases and J by 11 bases, 18 bases remained unmatched. CDR1 is MDHEN and CDR2 is SYDVKM in the germline V gene. The CDR3 contains 15 residues. Written as DNA, the CDR3 is TGTGCCAGCGGCGGGGGACGGCTTGGGTTATGGAAGCAGTTCTTC. This sequence encodes CASGGGRLGLWKQFF.

The V and J genes are TRBV28 and TRBJ2-1, with 8 positions matching TRBD1. CDR3 size: 15 residues. Trimming cost V 5 bases and J 5 bases; bases outside gene matches: 8. Germline-derived CDR1 and CDR2 are MDHEN and SYDVKM. CDR3 region: CASSPQDRVHNEQFF. The CDR3 DNA reads TGTGCCAGCAGTCCTCAGGACAGGGTCCACAATGAGCAGTTCTTC.

The chain couples TRBV9 to TRBJ2-1, with 7 positions matching TRBD1. The CDR3 extends over 16 amino acids. V lost 2 bases to trimming and J lost 4 bases; unmatched junction nucleotides: 9. Germline-derived CDR1 and CDR2 are SGDLS and YYNGEE. CDR3 nucleotides: TGTGCCAGCAGCGTCGGGGACAGACCATTGTACAATGAGCAGTTCTTC. As protein: CASSVGDRPLYNEQFF.

The rearrangement joins TRBV5-8 to TRBJ2-1; 9 nucleotides match TRBD2. V gave up 0 bases and J gave up 10 bases; unmatched junction bases: 8. The CDR3 length is 15 residues. The germline V gene encodes CDR1 SGHTS and CDR2 YDEGEE. The CDR3 sequence is CASSLAASGVGEQFF. The CDR3 bases are TGTGCCAGCAGCTTGGCGGCTAGCGGGGTAGGGGAGCAGTTCTTC. Supplemented by reference TRBV5-8 and TRBJ2-1, the full variable domain reads EAGVTQSPTHLIKTRGQQATLRCSPISGHTSVYWYQQALGLGLQFLLWYDEGEERNRGNFPPRFSGRQFPNYSSELNVNALELEDSALYLCASSLAASGVGEQFFGPGTRLTVL.

This clonotype has only one observation. The rearrangement uses TRBV3-1 and TRBJ2-5, with D perhaps matching TRBD2 (6 bases). The V end lost 4 bases, the J end lost 1 base, and 13 bases lay between the germline ends. Germline V gives CDR1 LGHDT, CDR2 YNNKEL (reference sequence). CDR3 length equals 15 residues. The CDR3 spells CASSPGVITQETQYF. The CDR3 nucleotides read TGTGCCAGCAGCCCGGGAGTAATTACCCAAGAGACCCAGTACTTC.

This clonotype was counted a single time. The chain employs TRBV7-2 and TRBJ2-1; D gene ambiguous. Per the germline V gene, CDR1 is SGHTA and CDR2 is FQGNSA. The CDR3 length is 15 residues. V shed 1 base and J shed 2 bases, with 9 bases lying between them. The CDR3 coding sequence is TGTGCCAGCAGCTTAGAAGAATTCCCCTACAATGAGCAGTTCTTC. This encodes CASSLEEFPYNEQFF.

The J gene is TRBJ2-7, the V gene TRBV29-1; D is perhaps TRBD1 (6 bases). The CDR3 is 11 amino acids. V lost 3 bases and J 6 bases, leaving 9 bases between the germline ends. The germline V gene has CDR1 SQVTM and CDR2 ANQGSEA. CDR3 DNA: TGCAGCGTTGACAGGGGAAGCGAGCAGTACTTC. Translated: CSVDRGSEQYF.

The chain is built from TRBV9 and TRBJ2-3, with 11 positions matching TRBD2. The CDR3 has 15 residues. The V segment lost 4 bases and the J segment 4 bases; nucleotides outside the gene matches: 5. CDR1 is SGDLS, CDR2 YYNGEE, per germline. CDR3: CASSPGLAGADTQYF. DNA for the CDR3: TGTGCCAGCAGCCCAGGACTAGCGGGTGCAGATACGCAGTATTTT.

CDR3 sequence: CASKTGLYDGYTF. CDR3 sequence (DNA): TGTGCCAGCAAAACGGGACTCTATGACGGCTACACCTTC. This chain connects TRBV6-5 to TRBJ1-2; tentatively, D is TRBD1 (5 bases). The CDR3 sequence is 13 residues long. CDR1 is MNHEY and CDR2 is SVGAGI in the germline V gene. The germline V and J ends were trimmed by 7 bases and 8 bases, with 17 bases remaining between them.

J is TRBJ2-1 and V is TRBV2; 12 bases match TRBD1. Per the germline V gene, CDR1 is SNHLY and CDR2 is FYNNEI. The CDR3 spans 11 residues. The CDR3 sequence: CGDRGPNEQFF. CDR3 DNA sequence: TGTGGGGACAGGGGGCCAAATGAGCAGTTCTTC.

This rearrangement joins TRBV20-1 to TRBJ2-7, with 10 bases lining up with TRBD2. The CDR3 has 15 amino acids. The V gene end was trimmed by 0 bases and the J gene end by 7 bases; junction bases not matched to a gene: 9. Looked up from germline, CDR1 is DFQATT and CDR2 is SNEGSKA (reference sequence). The CDR3 protein is CSAREASGRIWEQYF. CDR3 DNA: TGCAGTGCTAGAGAGGCTAGCGGGAGAATATGGGAGCAGTACTTC.

This chain links TRBV7-9 with TRBJ2-5, with 7 bases identical to TRBD1. Germline V lookup: CDR1 SEHNR, CDR2 FQNEAQ (reference sequence). J was trimmed by 3 bases and V by 4 bases; bases with no gene match: 5. This CDR3 region has 14 residues. The CDR3 region is CASSSPQGEETQYF. The CDR3 DNA sequence: TGTGCCAGCAGCTCCCCGCAGGGGGAAGAGACCCAGTACTTC.

The J gene is TRBJ2-7, the V gene TRBV28; 9 bases align to TRBD1. This CDR3 contains 14 residues. Germline values: CDR1 MDHEN, CDR2 SYDVKM. Trimming removed 3 bases from V and 3 bases from J; junction bases left unmatched: 3. CDR3 in DNA: TGTGCCAGCAGTTTGGGACAGGGCTACTACGAGCAGTACTTC. As protein: CASSLGQGYYEQYF.

The chain employs TRBV15 and TRBJ1-1; 7 nucleotides line up with TRBD1. Germline V CDR1 and CDR2: LNHNV, YYDKDF (reference sequence). The CDR3 spans 14 residues. Trimming at V came to 3 bases and at J to 11 bases, leaving 12 bases not matched to a gene. CDR3 protein: CATSSTQGVIDAFF. As DNA, the CDR3 is TGTGCCACCAGCAGCACTCAGGGGGTAATTGACGCTTTCTTT.